This TCR beta chain was documented in a study of T cell repertoires in cytomegalovirus infection. About the study: Researchers turned to recently identified HLA-C-restricted CMV epitopes as well as well-studied HLA-B-restricted ones. Findings and limits, study-wide: The ex vivo response was dominated by HLA-C-restricted CMV-specific TCR beta clonotypes.

This clonotype was counted only a few times. Its cognate antigen is unknown. TCRdb re-called the reads through MiXCR, storing one row per CDR3 protein. This table holds around 570,000 distinct CDR3 sequences, around 40% found once. The specimen was cultured PBMCs, collected from culture after CMV antigen stimulation. The clonotype originates from a human donor in good health (CMV status not recorded). Some clones in this sample may be carry-over from other donors' samples.

CDR3 sequence: CASSRSSSGNTIYF. In DNA form, the CDR3 reads TGTGCCAGCAGCCGATCTAGCTCTGGAAACACCATATATTTT. The rearrangement links TRBV7-9 to TRBJ1-3; D ambiguous. The CDR3 runs 14 residues. Between the trimmed V and J ends, which lost 5 bases and 0 bases, there was a span of 8 bases. The germline gives CDR1 SEHNR, CDR2 FQNEAQ (reference sequence).